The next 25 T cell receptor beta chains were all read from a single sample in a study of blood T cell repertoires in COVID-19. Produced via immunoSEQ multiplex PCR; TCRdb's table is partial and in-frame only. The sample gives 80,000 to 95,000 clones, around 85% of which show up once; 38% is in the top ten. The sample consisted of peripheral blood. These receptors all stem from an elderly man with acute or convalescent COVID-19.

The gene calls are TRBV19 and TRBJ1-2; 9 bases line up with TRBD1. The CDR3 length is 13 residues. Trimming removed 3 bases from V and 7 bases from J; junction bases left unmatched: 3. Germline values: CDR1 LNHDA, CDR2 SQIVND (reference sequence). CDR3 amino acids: CASSIRDRVGYTF. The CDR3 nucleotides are TGTGCCAGTAGTATTCGGGACAGGGTTGGCTACACCTTC. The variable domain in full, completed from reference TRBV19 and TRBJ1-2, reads DGGITQSPKYLFRKEGQNVTLSCEQNLNHDAMYWYRQDPGQGLRLIYYSQIVNDFQKGDIAEGYSVSREKKESFPLTVTSAQKNPTAFYLCASSIRDRVGYTFGSGTRLTVV.

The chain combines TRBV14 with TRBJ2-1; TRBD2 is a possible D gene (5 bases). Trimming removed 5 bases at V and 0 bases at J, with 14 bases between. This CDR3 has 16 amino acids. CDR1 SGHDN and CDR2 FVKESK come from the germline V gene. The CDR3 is CASSSLSASSYNEQFF. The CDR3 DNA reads TGTGCCAGCAGCAGCCTTAGCGCCAGCTCCTACAATGAGCAGTTCTTC.

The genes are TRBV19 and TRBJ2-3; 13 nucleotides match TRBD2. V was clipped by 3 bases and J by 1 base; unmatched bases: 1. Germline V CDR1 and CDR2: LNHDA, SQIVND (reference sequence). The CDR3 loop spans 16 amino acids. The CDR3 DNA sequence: TGTGCCAGTAGTATGGGACTAGCGGGGCGCACAGATACGCAGTATTTT. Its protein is CASSMGLAGRTDTQYF.

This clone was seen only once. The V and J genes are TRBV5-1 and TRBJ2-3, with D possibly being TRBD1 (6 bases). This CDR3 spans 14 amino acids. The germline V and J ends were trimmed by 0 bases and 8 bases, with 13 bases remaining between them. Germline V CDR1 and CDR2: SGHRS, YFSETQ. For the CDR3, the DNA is TGCGCCAGCAGCTTGGGGGAACAGGGAGTTACGCAGTATTTT. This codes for CASSLGEQGVTQYF. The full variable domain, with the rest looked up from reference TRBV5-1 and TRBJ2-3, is KAGVTQTPRYLIKTRGQQVTLSCSPISGHRSVSWYQQTPGQGLQFLFEYFSETQRNKGNFPGRFSGRQFSNSRSEMNVSTLELGDSALYLCASSLGEQGVTQYFGPGTRLTVL.

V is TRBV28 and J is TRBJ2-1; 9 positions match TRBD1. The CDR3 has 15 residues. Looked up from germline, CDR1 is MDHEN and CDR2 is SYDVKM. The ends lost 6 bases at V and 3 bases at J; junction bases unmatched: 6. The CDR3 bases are TGTGCCAGCAGCTCGGGACAGGGTAACTACAATGAGCAGTTCTTC. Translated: CASSSGQGNYNEQFF.

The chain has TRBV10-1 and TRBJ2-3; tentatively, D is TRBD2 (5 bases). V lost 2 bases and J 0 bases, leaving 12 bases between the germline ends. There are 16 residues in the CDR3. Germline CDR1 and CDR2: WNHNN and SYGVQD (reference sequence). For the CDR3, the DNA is TGCGCCAGCAGTGAGACGTCCGGGGTCAGCACAGATACGCAGTATTTT. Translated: CASSETSGVSTDTQYF.

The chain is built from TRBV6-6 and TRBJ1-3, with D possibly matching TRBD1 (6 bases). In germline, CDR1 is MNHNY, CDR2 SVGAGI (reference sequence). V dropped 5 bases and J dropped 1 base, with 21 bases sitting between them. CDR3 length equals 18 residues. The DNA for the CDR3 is TGTGCCAGCAGTCCAGGGGCATCGGGGAGATGGTCTGGAAACACCATATATTTT. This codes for CASSPGASGRWSGNTIYF.

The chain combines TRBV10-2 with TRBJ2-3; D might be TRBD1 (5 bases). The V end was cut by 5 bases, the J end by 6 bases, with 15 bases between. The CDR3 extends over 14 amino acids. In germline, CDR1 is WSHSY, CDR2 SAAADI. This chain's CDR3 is CASSPNFRADTQYF. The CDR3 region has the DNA TGCGCCAGCAGTCCAAATTTCAGGGCTGATACGCAGTATTTT.

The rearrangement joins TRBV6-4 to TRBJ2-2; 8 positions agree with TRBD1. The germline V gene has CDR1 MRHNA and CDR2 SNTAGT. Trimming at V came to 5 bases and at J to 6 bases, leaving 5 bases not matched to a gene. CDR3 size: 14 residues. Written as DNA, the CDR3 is TGTGCCAGCAGTTACACACAGGGGGCCGGGGAGCTGTTTTTT. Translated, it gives CASSYTQGAGELFF.

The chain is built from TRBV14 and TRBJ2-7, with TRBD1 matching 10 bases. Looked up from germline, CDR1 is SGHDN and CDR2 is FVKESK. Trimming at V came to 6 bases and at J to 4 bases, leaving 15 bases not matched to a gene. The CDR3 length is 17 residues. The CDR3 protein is CASSPLQTTGGRYEQYF. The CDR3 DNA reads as TGTGCCAGCAGTCCACTACAAACGACAGGGGGCCGGTACGAGCAGTACTTC. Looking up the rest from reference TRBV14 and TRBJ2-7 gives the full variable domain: EAGVTQFPSHSVIEKGQTVTLRCDPISGHDNLYWYRRVMGKEIKFLLHFVKESKQDESGMPNNRFLAERTGGTYSTLKVQPAELEDSGVYFCASSPLQTTGGRYEQYFGPGTRLTVT.

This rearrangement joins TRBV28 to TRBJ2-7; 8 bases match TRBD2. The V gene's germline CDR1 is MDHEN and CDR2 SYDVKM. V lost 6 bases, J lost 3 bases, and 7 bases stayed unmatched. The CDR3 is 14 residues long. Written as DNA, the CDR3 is TGTGCCAGCAGAAGAGTAGCGGGAAACTACGAGCAGTACTTC. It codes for CASRRVAGNYEQYF.

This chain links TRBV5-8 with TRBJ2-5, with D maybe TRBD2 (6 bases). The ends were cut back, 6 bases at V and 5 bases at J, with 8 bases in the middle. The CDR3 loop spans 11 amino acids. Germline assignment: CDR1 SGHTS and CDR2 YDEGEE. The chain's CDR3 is CASTGGETQYF. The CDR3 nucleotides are TGTGCCAGCACTGGGGGGGAGACCCAGTACTTC.

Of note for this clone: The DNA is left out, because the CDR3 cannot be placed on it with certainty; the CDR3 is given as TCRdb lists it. CDR3 loop: CASSNSVRGQGSGYTF. The gene calls are TRBV19 and TRBJ1-2; TRBD1 is taken as the D call from the table, unchecked against the DNA. Germline CDR1 reads LNHDA; CDR2 reads SQIVND (reference sequence). The CDR3 totals 16 residues, both ends included.

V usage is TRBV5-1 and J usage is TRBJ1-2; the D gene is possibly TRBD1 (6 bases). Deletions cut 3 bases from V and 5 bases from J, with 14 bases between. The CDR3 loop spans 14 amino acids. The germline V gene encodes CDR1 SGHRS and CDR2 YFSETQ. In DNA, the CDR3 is TGCGCCAGCAGCTCACTACAGGGCGTGTATGGCTACACCTTC. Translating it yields CASSSLQGVYGYTF.

DNA of the CDR3: TGTGCCAGCAGCGTGCAGGGTCCCACAGATACGCAGTATTTT. This translates into CASSVQGPTDTQYF. The chain recombines TRBV9 with TRBJ2-3, with a weak D call TRBD1 (5 bases). This CDR3 contains 14 residues. V was clipped by 2 bases and J by 2 bases, with 9 bases between them. Germline V gene data show CDR1 as SGDLS and CDR2 as YYNGEE. Variable domain in full (rest from reference TRBV9 and TRBJ2-3): DSGVTQTPKHLITATGQRVTLRCSPRSGDLSVYWYQQSLDQGLQFLIQYYNGEERAKGNILERFSAQQFPDLHSELNLSSLELGDSALYFCASSVQGPTDTQYFGPGTRLTVL.

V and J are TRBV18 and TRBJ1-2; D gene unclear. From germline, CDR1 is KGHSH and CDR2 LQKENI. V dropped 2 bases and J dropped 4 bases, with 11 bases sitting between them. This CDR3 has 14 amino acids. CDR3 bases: TGTGCCAGCTCACCAAAGGACTCGGGCTATGGCTACACCTTC. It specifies CASSPKDSGYGYTF.

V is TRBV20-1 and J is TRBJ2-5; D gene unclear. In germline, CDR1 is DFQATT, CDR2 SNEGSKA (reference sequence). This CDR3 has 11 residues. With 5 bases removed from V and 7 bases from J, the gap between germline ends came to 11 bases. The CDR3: CSALEKRTQYF. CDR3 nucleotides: TGCAGTGCTTTAGAGAAGAGGACCCAGTACTTC.

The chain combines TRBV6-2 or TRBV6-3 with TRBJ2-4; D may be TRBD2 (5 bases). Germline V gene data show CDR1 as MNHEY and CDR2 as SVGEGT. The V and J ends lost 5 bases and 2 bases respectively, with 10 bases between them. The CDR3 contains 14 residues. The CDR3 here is CASSQWESKNIQYF. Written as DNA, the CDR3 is TGTGCCAGCAGTCAGTGGGAGTCCAAAAACATTCAGTACTTC.

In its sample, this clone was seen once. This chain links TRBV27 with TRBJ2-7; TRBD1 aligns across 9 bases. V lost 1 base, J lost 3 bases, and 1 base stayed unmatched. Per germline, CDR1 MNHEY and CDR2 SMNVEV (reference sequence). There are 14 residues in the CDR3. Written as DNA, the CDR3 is TGTGCCAGCAGTTTATGGGACAGGGTCTACGAGCAGTACTTC. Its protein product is CASSLWDRVYEQYF.

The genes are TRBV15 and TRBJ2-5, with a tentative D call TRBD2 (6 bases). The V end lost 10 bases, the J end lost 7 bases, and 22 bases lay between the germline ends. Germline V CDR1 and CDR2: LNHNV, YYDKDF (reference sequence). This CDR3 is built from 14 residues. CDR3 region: CAILPGVRRGTQYF. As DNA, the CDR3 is TGTGCCATTCTCCCGGGAGTCAGAAGGGGGACCCAGTACTTC.

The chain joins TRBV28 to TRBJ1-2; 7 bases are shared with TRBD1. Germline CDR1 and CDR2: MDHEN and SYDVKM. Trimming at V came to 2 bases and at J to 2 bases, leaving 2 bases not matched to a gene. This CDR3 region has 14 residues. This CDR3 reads CASSLRDSNYGYTF. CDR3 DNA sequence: TGTGCCAGCAGTTTACGGGACAGCAACTATGGCTACACCTTC.

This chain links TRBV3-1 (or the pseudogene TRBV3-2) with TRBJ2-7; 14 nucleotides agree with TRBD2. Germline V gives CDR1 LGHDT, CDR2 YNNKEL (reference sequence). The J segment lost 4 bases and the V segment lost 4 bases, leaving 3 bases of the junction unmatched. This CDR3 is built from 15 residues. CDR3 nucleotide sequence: TGTGCCAGCAGCCGAGGGACTAGCGGGAGATACGAGCAGTACTTC. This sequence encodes CASSRGTSGRYEQYF.

CDR3 protein: CSAMKGVMNTEAFF. CDR3 bases: TGCAGCGCGATGAAGGGGGTCATGAACACTGAAGCTTTCTTT. The V gene is TRBV29-1, the J gene TRBJ1-1, with a possible D match to TRBD1 (6 bases). V was pared by 7 bases and J by 0 bases, with 15 bases between. The CDR3 is 14 residues long. Germline values: CDR1 SQVTM, CDR2 ANQGSEA.

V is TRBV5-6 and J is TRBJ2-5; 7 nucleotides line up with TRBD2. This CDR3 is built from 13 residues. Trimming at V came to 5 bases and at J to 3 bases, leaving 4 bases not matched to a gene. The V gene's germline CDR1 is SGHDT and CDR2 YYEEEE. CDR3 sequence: CASSARGEETQYF. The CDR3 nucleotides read TGTGCCAGCAGTGCTCGGGGGGAAGAGACCCAGTACTTC.

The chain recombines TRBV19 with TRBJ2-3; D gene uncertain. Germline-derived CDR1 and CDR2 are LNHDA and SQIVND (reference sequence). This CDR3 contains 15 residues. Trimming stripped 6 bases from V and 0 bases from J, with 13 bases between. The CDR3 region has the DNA TGTGCCAGTAGGCGAGGAGCCGATAGCACAGATACGCAGTATTTT. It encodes CASRRGADSTDTQYF.